These T cell receptor beta chains were read from a single sample in a study of read filtering for tumor transcriptome and immune sequencing. TCRdb fed the reads into MiXCR, producing one record per CDR3 protein. Altogether 20,000 to 25,000 distinct CDR3 sequences are present, 20% to 25% being singletons, with the ten largest covering roughly 15%. Input material: a population of CD138-negative cells sorted from bone marrow. Source of these receptors: a donor at least 40 years old with multiple myeloma. CDR3s include the opening cysteine and the closing phenylalanine or tryptophan. The D gene is left open where the match is weak. Expanded clones get a size class; other rows say once, few or many, or leave the size out.

clone size	CDR3 length	D gene	V gene	J gene	CDR3 protein	CDR3 DNA
many	15	NA	TRBV7-8	TRBJ2-5	CASSFRGGYQETQYF	TGTGCCAGCAGCTTCCGAGGGGGTTATCAAGAGACCCAGTACTTC
many	10	NA	TRBV29-1	TRBJ1-1	CSGENTEAFF	TGCAGCGGTGAGAACACTGAAGCTTTCTTT
NA	15	TRBD1	TRBV28	TRBJ1-2	CASSPTLTGAYGYTF	TGTGCCAGCAGTCCTACTCTGACAGGGGCATATGGCTACACCTTC
many	15	NA	TRBV20-1	TRBJ2-3	CSARPGSLGTDTQYF	TGCAGTGCCAGGCCTGGTTCCCTGGGCACAGATACGCAGTATTTT
many	15	NA	TRBV7-2	TRBJ2-3	CASSLRFLSTDTQYF	TGTGCCAGCAGCTTAAGGTTTTTGAGCACAGATACGCAGTATTTT
NA	15	NA	TRBV28	TRBJ2-1	CASSVRERPYNEQYF	TGTGCCAGCAGTGTCCGGGAGCGTCCCTACAATGAGCAGTACTTT
many	14	NA	TRBV9	TRBJ2-2	CASSVTTNTGELFF	TGTGCCAGCAGCGTAACCACGAACACCGGGGAGCTGTTTTTT
NA	13	NA	TRBV28	TRBJ2-7	CASSSTGRSEQCF	TGCGCCAGCAGTTCGACGGGGAGGTCCGAGCAGTGCTTC
many	16	NA	TRBV6-5	TRBJ2-1	CASSLTRFGAEYEQFF	TGTGCCAGCAGCCTCACCCGTTTCGGGGCGGAGTATGAGCAGTTCTTC
many	16	NA	TRBV7-9	TRBJ2-7	CASSFDRGPLPYEQYF	TGTGCCAGCAGCTTTGATCGGGGACCTCTACCCTACGAGCAGTACTTC
many	14	TRBD2	TRBV7-3	TRBJ2-1	CASSSSGSLNEQFF	TGTGCCAGCAGCTCTAGCGGGAGCTTAAATGAGCAGTTCTTC
many	15	TRBD2	TRBV6-5	TRBJ2-5	CASSQGLAAQETQYF	TGTGCCAGCAGCCAAGGACTAGCGGCCCAAGAGACCCAGTACTTC
medium-sized	11	NA	TRBV5-1	TRBJ2-1	CASSFRDEQFF	TGCGCCAGCAGCTTCAGAGATGAGCAGTTCTTC
many	19	TRBD1	TRBV19	TRBJ2-6	CASSPKGTGHLSGANVLTF	TGTGCCAGTAGTCCCAAGGGGACAGGGCACCTCTCTGGGGCCAACGTCCTGACTTTC
many	18	NA	TRBV11-2	TRBJ2-5	CASSLGGLSTPGGETQYF	TGTGCCAGCAGCTTAGGGGGCCTCTCGACCCCAGGAGGAGAGACCCAGTACTTC
many	15	NA	TRBV7-9	TRBJ2-7	CASSSLGGPPYEQYF	TGTGCCAGCAGCTCCTTAGGGGGACCCCCCTACGAGCAGTACTTC
many	12	NA	TRBV11-2	TRBJ2-5	CASSPSGETQYF	TGTGCCAGCTCCCCGTCGGGGGAGACCCAGTACTTC
few	15	NA	TRBV3-1	TRBJ1-5	CASSQGGVSNQPQHF	TGTGCCAGCAGCCAAGGAGGTGTGAGCAATCAGCCCCAGCATTTT
many	16	NA	TRBV30	TRBJ2-7	CAWSVLGASSSYEQYF	TGTGCCTGGAGTGTATTAGGGGCGTCAAGCTCCTACGAGCAGTACTTC
NA	18	TRBD2	TRBV5-1	TRBJ2-1	CASSSWGWTSGSGDEQFF	TGCGCCAGCAGCTCGTGGGGTTGGACTAGCGGGAGTGGGGATGAGCAGTTCTTC
many	13	NA	TRBV29-1	TRBJ2-3	CSVDGSGTDTQYF	TGCAGCGTTGATGGTTCGGGCACAGATACGCAGTATTTT
NA	13	NA	TRBV29-1	TRBJ1-5	CSAARVSNQPQHF	TGCAGCGCGGCCCGGGTCAGCAATCAGCCCCAGCATTTT
many	13	NA	TRBV20-1	TRBJ1-1	CSARAFRGTEAFF	TGCAGTGCTAGAGCGTTTCGAGGGACTGAAGCTTTCTTT
many	15	TRBD2	TRBV28	TRBJ2-7	CASSSGGSSGYEQYF	TGTGCCAGCAGTTCCGGGGGGTCCTCAGGGTACGAGCAGTACTTC
many	14	TRBD2	TRBV29-1	TRBJ2-5	CSVETASGRSRLYF	TGCAGCGTTGAAACGGCTAGCGGGAGAAGTCGCTTGTACTTC
many	17	TRBD2	TRBV19	TRBJ2-7	CASSIVSGTSGTYEQYF	TGTGCCAGTAGTATAGTTTCTGGGACTAGCGGGACTTACGAGCAGTACTTC
many	16	TRBD1	TRBV11-3	TRBJ2-3	CASSRPGGSGLNTQYF	TGTGCCAGCAGCCGACCAGGGGGCTCGGGGTTGAATACGCAGTATTTT
medium-sized	10	NA	TRBV6-6	TRBJ1-1	CASSSAPAFF	TGTGCCAGCAGCTCCGCTCCCGCTTTCTTT
NA	14	NA	TRBV28	TRBJ2-2	CASTFGGGIGELFF	TGTGCCAGCACCTTTGGGGGTGGCATCGGGGAGCTGTTTTTT
NA	21	TRBD2	TRBV28	TRBJ2-7	CASSKDNYGPSGGSSSYEQYF	TGTGCCAGCAGTAAGGACAACTACGGGCCTAGCGGGGGTTCCTCCTCCTACGAGCAGTACTTC
many	12	NA	TRBV12-3/TRBV12-4	TRBJ1-1	CASSLATDTRDF	TGTGCCAGCAGTTTAGCGACAGATACCCGGGACTTT
NA	14	NA	TRBV6-5	TRBJ2-1	CASGRWAPSNEQFF	TGTGCCAGCGGTAGATGGGCTCCTTCTAATGAACAGTTCTTC
many	15	TRBD1	TRBV3-1	TRBJ1-3	CASSQNTGAGNTIYF	TGTGCCAGCAGCCAAAATACAGGGGCCGGAAACACCATATATTTT
many	14	NA	TRBV7-9	TRBJ2-7	CASSLASGRYEQYF	TGTGCCAGCAGCTTAGCGAGCGGACGCTACGAGCAGTACTTC
many	17	TRBD2	TRBV11-2	TRBJ2-7	CASSLKVRGTSSYEQYF	TGTGCCAGCAGCTTAAAGGTCCGGGGGACTAGTTCGTACGAGCAGTACTTC
medium-sized	16	TRBD2	TRBV15	TRBJ2-7	CATSRKREGPGGEQYF	TGTGCCACCAGCAGAAAGCGGGAGGGCCCCGGGGGCGAGCAGTACTTC
NA	20	TRBD1	TRBV3-1	TRBJ2-7	CASSQRQQGVLAPPSYEQYF	TGTGCCAGCAGCCAACGACAACAGGGGGTTCTAGCGCCTCCCTCCTACGAGCAGTACTTC
many	15	NA	TRBV19	TRBJ2-2	CASRRAGLNTGELFF	TGTGCCAGTAGGAGAGCGGGCTTGAACACCGGGGAGCTGTTTTTT
many	16	TRBD2	TRBV7-2	TRBJ2-1	CASSLESGSNVNEQFF	TGTGCCAGCAGCTTAGAGAGCGGGAGTAACGTCAATGAGCAGTTCTTC
NA	18	NA	TRBV14	TRBJ2-1	CASSQATSRTRSYNEQFF	TGTGCCAGCAGCCAAGCTACCTCGAGGACACGTTCCTACAATGAGCAGTTCTTC